The text below deals with one T cell receptor (beta chain). Antigen specificity is unknown. This may be a read error, as it is one base from a much larger clone. TCRdb analysed the PCR reads with MiXCR anew, one entry per CDR3 protein. Of over 550,000 distinct CDR3 sequences detected, roughly 27% appear once; the ten largest clones hold 0.78%. The data were taken from a study of molecular identifiers for immune sequencing clone quantification. Naive CD8 T cells were sorted, and the gate applied was CD8+CD4-CCR7+CD45RA+. General study findings and limits: Clone sizes that are highly expanded could be underestimated when identical TCR molecules share a barcode. The study found clones above 20 RNA copies held over 98% of effector molecules and under 1% in naive cells. Reportedly, one cell's Jurkat TCR RNA was detected within 1,200,000 naive CD8 cells.

Germline V lookup: CDR1 MDHEN, CDR2 SYDVKM. V shed 11 bases and J shed 5 bases, with 14 bases lying between them. The CDR3 contains 12 residues. The sequencing input was naive CD8+ T cells from blood, with Jurkat cell RNA spiked in. Regarding subset: FACS-sorted CD8+CD4-CCR7+CD45RA+ naive T cells. This receptor was taken from a human donor in good health. Some libraries in this study had Jurkat cell RNA spiked in. This sequence joins TRBV28 and TRBJ2-3; D remains unclear. The DNA of the CDR3 is TGTGCCTGCACCCCCTTAGGAGATACGCAGTATTTT. Protein sequence: CACTPLGDTQYF. Looking up the rest from reference TRBV28 and TRBJ2-3 gives the full variable domain: DVKVTQSSRYLVKRTGEKVFLECVQDMDHENMFWYRQDPGLGLRLIYFSYDVKMKEKGDIPEGYSVSREKKERFSLILESASTNQTSMYLCACTPLGDTQYFGPGTRLTVL.